This T cell receptor beta chain emerged from a study of blood T cell repertoires in COVID-19. Overall study: Donors in the United States, Italy and Spain gave samples during acute or convalescent COVID-19. The analysed material was cDNA or gDNA that came from T cells, B-cell-depleted T cells, or PBMCs.

Germline V lookup: CDR1 SGHAT, CDR2 FQNNGV. The CDR3 spans 15 residues. Trimming pared 0 bases from V and 1 base from J, leaving 9 bases between. The protocol was immunoSEQ multiplex PCR, while the TCRdb copy is restricted to in-frame clones and leaves out a portion. This table holds roughly 350,000 clones, 85% found once. The chain couples TRBV11-2 to TRBJ1-1, with D maybe TRBD1 (5 bases). Material: peripheral blood. The TCR sequence derives from a woman younger than 35 with acute or convalescent COVID-19. The CDR3 reads CASSLEFQGNTEAFF. The CDR3 bases are TGTGCCAGCAGCTTAGAGTTCCAGGGGAACACTGAAGCTTTCTTT.